The sequence of this T cell receptor beta chain was determined in a study of spatial heterogeneity in lung cancer (dated by TCRdb to the late 2010s). With regard to the full study: Beta-chain transcripts were consistently detected in greater numbers than alpha-chain transcripts, which likely reflected higher beta-chain transcript abundance. In tumor regions, TCR transcript counts showed a strong correlation with a T cell transcriptional module score from matched bulk RNA-seq. In the raw uncorrected reads, each unique combination of TCR and UMI appeared more than ten times on average. In non-small cell lung cancer, the study quantitatively compared TCR alpha and beta repertoires across several tumor regions, matched nontumor lung, and blood. Nonsynonymous mutation counts, determined by whole-exome sequencing of tumor tissue, were related to features of the TCR repertoire. At surgery, both alpha and beta chains were TCR-sequenced in about 200 tumor regions, approximately 64 matched nontumor lung samples and a few dozen PBMC samples.

Read against the paper, the sample's time point label means: sample taken at primary tumor resection. Donors were around 69 patients with early-stage, untreated non-small cell lung cancer from the lung TRACERx cohort. TCR sequencing used whole RNA extracted from tumor and nontumor lung tissue, or from cryopreserved PBMC samples, without cell sorting. Only patients with enough RNA available from two or more tumor regions were chosen for TCR sequencing. Before selection, tumor and adjacent nontumor lung specimens were reviewed by a lung pathologist. The paper as a whole reports these results and caveats: Counts of ubiquitous and regional expanded TCRs were found to correlate with counts of ubiquitous and regional nonsynonymous mutations, respectively. TCR-seq coverage of tumor T cells was estimated to be only roughly 7.5% for alpha chains and about 12% for beta chains. Additional single-cell paired TCR alpha and beta sequencing was considered necessary to confirm, at a functional level, the hypothesis that regional TCRs recognize regional mutations. A correlation was observed between the number of expanded intratumoral alpha and beta TCRs and the tumor nonsynonymous mutation count.

Libraries were made using 5' RACE. For sequencing, a NextSeq 500 was employed. The TCR library protocol attached a unique molecular identifier to each TCR cDNA molecule to allow correction of PCR and sequencing errors. Turning to the authors' computational methods: TCR identification, UMI-based error correction and CDR3 extraction were performed with Decombinator tools. Expanded TCRs were defined as those above a frequency of 2 per 1,000, corresponding to the top 1% of the tumor frequency distribution. Expanded tumor TCRs statistically deemed absent (corrected P<0.05) from at least one tumor region were classed as regional, and all other expanded tumor TCRs were classed as ubiquitous. Rényi diversity was computed with the R vegan package after subsampling each repertoire 100 times to 5,000 TCRs. CDR3 similarity networks were built from amino acid triplet string-kernel similarity, with CDR3s being connected when pairwise similarity was above 0.82. Using fastp trimming at Q25 and MiXCR clonotype assembly, TCRdb reanalyzed the public sequencing data and kept in-frame beta chains. Rows with a matching CDR3 protein are joined into one entry that keeps the most common DNA and genes. The V and J calls and clone size are TCRdb's, not the authors'. The sample table records some 10,000 distinct CDR3 sequences; about 6.3% of these occur just once. Around 10% of the sample comes from the top ten.

A note on this clonotype: Its antigen is not yet known. It has no much larger one-base neighbor in the sample; base qualities were not kept.

Including the terminal cysteine and phenylalanine, the CDR3 comprises 15 residues. Only CDR3 DNA is held: 45 bases, read in frame from base 1. Trimming takes 1 base from V and 0 bases from J, and the germline ends sit 4 bases apart. The CDR1 and CDR2 encoded by the germline V gene (reference sequence) are SEHNR and FQNEAQ. Specimen: lung tumor tissue, collected at surgery. This clonotype was sampled from a male donor with early-stage non-small cell lung cancer. The chain is assembled from TRBV7-9 and TRBJ1-6; no D gene can be assigned with confidence. The CDR3 sequence is CASSLGGSYNSPLHF. The nucleotide sequence is TGTGCCAGCAGCTTAGGGGGCTCCTATAATTCACCCCTCCACTTT. This CDR3, with the reference TRBV7-9 and TRBJ1-6 proteins standing in past its ends, gives the full variable domain DTGVSQNPRHKITKRGQNVTFRCDPISEHNRLYWYRQTLGQGPEFLTYFQNEAQLEKSRLLSDRFSAERPKGSFSTLEIQRTEQGDSAMYLCASSLGGSYNSPLHFGNGTRLTVT.